This entry concerns a single T cell receptor beta chain. What antigen it recognizes has not been identified. Base qualities are missing; no much larger clone stands one base away. The sample's time point label, decoded: week 11, during vaccination. A 20-mer mutant IDH1 peptide at 300 micrograms in Montanide made up each vaccine dose, which was injected subcutaneously together with topical imiquimod. Donors had newly diagnosed WHO grade 3 or 4 IDH1-mutant astrocytomas with loss of nuclear ATRX. The samples were drawn from NOA16, a multicentre, single-arm, open-label phase I trial in Germany that tested a mutant IDH1 peptide vaccine in humans for the first time. The DNeasy Blood and Tissue Kit was used to extract genomic DNA from EDTA blood for TCRB sequencing. The sample belongs to a study of a mutant IDH1 vaccine in newly diagnosed glioma (dated by TCRdb to the early 2020s). General notes on the study: Patients were given eight vaccinations, in weeks 1, 3, 5, 7, 11, 15, 19 and 23, which matched visits V03 through V10. Vaccination was initiated 4-6 weeks after radiotherapy alone, or concurrently with temozolomide cycles in the chemotherapy-containing groups. Of the roughly 33 treated patients, approximately 60% were male and 37.5% were female, and a mean age of approximately 40 years was recorded. Prior to enrollment, patients had been given standard therapy consisting of radiotherapy alone, temozolomide alone, or radiochemotherapy with temozolomide, with the combination given to most patients. Peripheral blood was collected at six visits: V03 (baseline), V05, V07, V10, V12 and V13. Longitudinal TCRB deep sequencing was performed for around 23 treated patients wherever samples were available for exploratory analyses.

General conclusions and limits of the study: PBMC samples for TCRB deep sequencing were selected based on availability. No apparent relationship was observed between pseudoprogression and alterations in the top peripheral T cell clonotypes detected by TCRB sequencing. Vaccine-induced immune responses across multiple MHC alleles were detected in 80% to 95% of patients. The authors noted that analyses of patient blood samples could not be reproduced because of sample limitations.

The CDR3 runs 18 residues from the cysteine to the phenylalanine. Only the CDR3 DNA is retained, 54 bases long and in frame from the first base. V is cut by 7 bases and J by 4 bases, and the space between the germline ends is 28 bases. CDR1 LNHDA and CDR2 SQIVND are derived from the germline V gene (reference sequence). Receptor libraries were prepared by the immunoSEQ multiplex PCR assay. The hsTCRB Kit was used according to the manufacturer's protocol to amplify rearranged TCR beta chain sequences. Sequencing of TCRB libraries was carried out on an Illumina MiSeq. The paper's data handling went like this. Demultiplexing, trimming and gene mapping were performed with the kit vendor's proprietary platform. TCRdb carries this immuneACCESS record with in-frame sequences only. Its versions omit some clonotypes, under half of them owing to an unresolved V gene in the studies checked, with the rest unexplained. That table gives V, J and clone size, and the DNA gave D and trimming. The sample includes 110,000 or so clones, with 90% observed a single time. Of the sample, around 0.6% is held by the ten largest clones.

Recombination connected TRBV19 to TRBJ1-2; no confident D gene assignment can be made. The source of this sequence is a woman aged 50 to 65 with glioma. The input for sequencing was PBMCs, taken from a glioma patient whose treatment included an IDH1 peptide vaccine. CDR3 sequence: CASKIEGIRTSPRYGYTF. The DNA sequence follows: TGTGCCAGTAAGATAGAAGGGATCAGGACTTCACCCCGCTATGGCTACACCTTC.